The following is a TCR beta chain sequence with its context. No antigen is known for it. HTBI primers from iRepertoire and Arm-PCR of CDR3 regions yielded the TCR beta libraries. TCRdb used MiXCR to reprocess the multiplex PCR reads, holding one entry per CDR3 protein. The sample has approximately 350,000 distinct CDR3 sequences, roughly 12% seen once. Germline V lookup: CDR1 MNHEY, CDR2 SVGAGI. Trimming cost V 0 bases and J 1 base; bases outside gene matches: 6. The CDR3 totals 18 residues. This sample was taken from a study of regulatory T cells in long-lasting Graves disease. Time point specified: newly diagnosed GD, antithyroid drugs for less than 3 months. Generation of the TCR library employed RNA extracted from PBMCs. The study's findings and limits: It was possible that the small sample size reduced accuracy. Persistent disease was associated with favored TRBV28 usage and with favored use of TRBJ1-2 and TRBJ2-5.

These same records also appear under a second study, on T cells in Graves' hyperthyroidism and ophthalmopathy. From that paper: On the basis of clinical symptoms, serum thyroxine and TRAb, thyroid ultrasound and orbital computed tomography, diagnoses were made.

Sequenced here: peripheral blood mononuclear cells (PBMCs), sampled at new diagnosis, from a patient treated with antithyroid drugs. The rearrangement links TRBV6-5 to TRBJ2-3, with 11 bases lining up with TRBD2. This sequence was found in a woman aged 18 to 35 with Graves disease. CDR3 nucleotide sequence: TGTGCCAGCAGTTACTCGGCGACTAGCGGGGTTGGCACAGATACGCAGTATTTT. Amino acid sequence: CASSYSATSGVGTDTQYF.